This record covers a single T cell receptor beta chain. The antigen is unknown. RNA totalling roughly 0.45 to 1 ug underwent reverse transcription with random hexamers. The method of amplification for TCR beta CDR3 was immunoSEQ multiplex PCR, covering 54 Vbeta and 13 Jbeta. Using its own MiXCR run on the immunoSEQ multiplex PCR reads, TCRdb lists one record per CDR3 protein. The repertoire has approximately 100,000 distinct CDR3 sequences, roughly 97% of them found once; the top ten carry 0.096%. The sample originates from a study of CD8 T cells in Susac syndrome. Overall study results and limits: As the study acknowledged, the number of individuals who were part of its TCR sequencing and HLA analysis was relatively small.

The sequenced sample consisted of CD4+ T cells from PBMCs. The sequence was obtained from a human donor in good health.

The DNA of the CDR3 is TGTGCCAGCTCACCCCCAGGGATCACCTACGAGCAGTACTTC. Protein product: CASSPPGITYEQYF. The chain recombines TRBV18 with TRBJ2-7; a possible D gene is TRBD1 (5 bases). Germline lookup yields CDR1 KGHSH and CDR2 LQKENI. V lost 3 bases and J 2 bases, leaving 11 bases between the germline ends. This CDR3 spans 14 amino acids.